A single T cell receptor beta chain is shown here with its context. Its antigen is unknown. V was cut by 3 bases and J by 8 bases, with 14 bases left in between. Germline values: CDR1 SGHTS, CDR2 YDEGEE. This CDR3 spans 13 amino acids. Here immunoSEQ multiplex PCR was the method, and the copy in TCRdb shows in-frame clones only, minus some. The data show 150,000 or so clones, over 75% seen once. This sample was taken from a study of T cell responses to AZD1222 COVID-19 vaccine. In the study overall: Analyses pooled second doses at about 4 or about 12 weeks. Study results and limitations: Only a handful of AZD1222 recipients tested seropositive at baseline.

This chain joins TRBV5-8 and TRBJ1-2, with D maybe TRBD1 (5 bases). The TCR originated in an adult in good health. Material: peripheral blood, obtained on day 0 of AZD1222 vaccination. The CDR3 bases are TGTGCCAGCAGCTGGGGACCCCGGGGAGGCTACACCTTC. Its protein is CASSWGPRGGYTF.